The clone carrying this T cell receptor beta chain appeared once. Its antigen is as yet unknown. This sample was included in a study of lymphopenia after photon versus proton radiotherapy. General study points: A bigger post-nadir fall in TCR diversity correlated inversely with survival time in deceased patients. Authors raise, but do not show, better survival with proton therapy. Post-nadir diversity loss with photons came from oligoclonal expansion, particularly CD8+ Temra cells.

Data came from immunoSEQ multiplex PCR; TCRdb stores just in-frame clones and leaves some out. The sample includes tens of thousands of clones, approximately 92% of them seen just once. Sequenced here: peripheral blood, sampled from a patient treated with photon-based radiotherapy. The sequence was obtained from a woman aged 40 to 50 with cholangiocarcinoma.

Here the CDR3 reads CASSEGVLGYTF. The DNA of the CDR3 is TGTGCCAGCAGTGAAGGGGTTTTAGGCTACACCTTC. V and J are TRBV6-1 and TRBJ1-2; D uncertain. The V end was cut by 1 base, the J end by 8 bases, with 8 bases between. Germline CDR1 reads MNHNS; CDR2 reads SASEGT. This CDR3 region has 12 residues.